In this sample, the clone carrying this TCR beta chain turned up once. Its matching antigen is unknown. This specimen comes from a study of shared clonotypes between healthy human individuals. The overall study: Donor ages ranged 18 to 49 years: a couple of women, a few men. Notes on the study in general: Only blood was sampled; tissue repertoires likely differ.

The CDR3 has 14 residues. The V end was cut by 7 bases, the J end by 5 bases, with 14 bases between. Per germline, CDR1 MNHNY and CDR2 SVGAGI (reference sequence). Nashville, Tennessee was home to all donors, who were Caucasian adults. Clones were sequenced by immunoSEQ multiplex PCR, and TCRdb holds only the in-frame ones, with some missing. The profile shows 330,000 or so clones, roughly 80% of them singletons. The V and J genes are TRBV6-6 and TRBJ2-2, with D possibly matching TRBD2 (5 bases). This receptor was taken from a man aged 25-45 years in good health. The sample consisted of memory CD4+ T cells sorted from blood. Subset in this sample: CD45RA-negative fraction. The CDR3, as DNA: TGTGCCAGCAATCCGGGCGGGTATACCGGGGAGCTGTTTTTT. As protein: CASNPGGYTGELFF.